This T cell receptor (beta chain) was observed in a study of Ad26.COV2.S vaccination and SARS-CoV-2 variants. The repertoire was sequenced with immunoSEQ multiplex PCR; TCRdb's copy has only in-frame clones and lacks some. The profile shows hundreds of thousands of clones, around 82% of them singletons. This clone was found a few times. Treatment reported: around 19 received Ad26.COV2.S at low or high dose, single or two shots; five or six received placebo; per-sample allocation not given. Day 63 after the first vaccine or placebo injection was the time point for sampling. Looked up from germline, CDR1 is SGHAT and CDR2 is FQNNGV. The V gene lost 4 bases and the J gene lost 6 bases, with 10 bases spanning the gap. The CDR3 is 12 amino acids.

This chain joins TRBV11-2 and TRBJ2-7; the D gene is possibly TRBD1 (5 bases). Sample: peripheral blood, taken in a trial of Ad26.COV2.S vaccine versus placebo. This receptor was obtained from a person between 18 and 60 years old who received the Ad26.COV2.S COVID-19 vaccine or a placebo. As DNA, the CDR3 is TGTGCCAGCAGCTACAGGTCCGGCGAGCAGTACTTC. Amino acids: CASSYRSGEQYF.